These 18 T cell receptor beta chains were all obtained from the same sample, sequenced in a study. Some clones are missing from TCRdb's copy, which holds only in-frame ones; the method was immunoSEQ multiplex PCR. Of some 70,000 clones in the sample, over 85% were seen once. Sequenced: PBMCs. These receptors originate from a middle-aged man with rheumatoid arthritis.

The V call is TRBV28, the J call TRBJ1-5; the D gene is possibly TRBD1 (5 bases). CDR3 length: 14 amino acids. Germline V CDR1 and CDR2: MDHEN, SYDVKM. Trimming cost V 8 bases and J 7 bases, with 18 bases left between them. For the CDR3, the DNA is TGTGCCAGCGTTCCGACAGACCCCTCCCAGCCCCAGCATTTT. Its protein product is CASVPTDPSQPQHF.

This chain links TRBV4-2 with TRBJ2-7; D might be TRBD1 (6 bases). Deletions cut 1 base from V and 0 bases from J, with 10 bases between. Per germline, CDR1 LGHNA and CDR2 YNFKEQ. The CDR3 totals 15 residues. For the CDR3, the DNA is TGTGCCAGCAGCCAAGGCCGACAGGCCTCCTACGAGCAGTACTTC. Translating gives CASSQGRQASYEQYF.

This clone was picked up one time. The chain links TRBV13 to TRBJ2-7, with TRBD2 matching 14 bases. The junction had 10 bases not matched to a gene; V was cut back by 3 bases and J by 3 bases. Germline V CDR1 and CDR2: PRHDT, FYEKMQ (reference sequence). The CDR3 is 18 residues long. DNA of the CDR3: TGTGCCAGCAGCTTTGGGACTAGCGGGAGCCCAAGGCTCTACGAGCAGTACTTC. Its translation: CASSFGTSGSPRLYEQYF.

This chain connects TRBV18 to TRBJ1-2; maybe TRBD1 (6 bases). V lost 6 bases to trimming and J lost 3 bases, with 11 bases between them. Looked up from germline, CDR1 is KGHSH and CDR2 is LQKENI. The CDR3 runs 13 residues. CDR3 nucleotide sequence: TGTGCCAGCTCCTTCCGACAGGACTATGGCTACACCTTC. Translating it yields CASSFRQDYGYTF.

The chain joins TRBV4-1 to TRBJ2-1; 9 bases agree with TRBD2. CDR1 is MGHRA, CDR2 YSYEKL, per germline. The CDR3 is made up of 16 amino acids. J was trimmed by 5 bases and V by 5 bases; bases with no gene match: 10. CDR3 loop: CASSKGLARENNEQFF. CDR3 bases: TGCGCCAGCAGCAAGGGACTAGCCAGGGAAAACAATGAGCAGTTCTTC.

This CDR3 is CASSDGTVSGYTF. The CDR3 DNA reads as TGTGCCAGCAGCGACGGGACAGTATCTGGCTACACCTTC. The chain employs TRBV11-2 and TRBJ1-2; TRBD1 matches 7 bases. This CDR3 has 13 amino acids. V shed 5 bases, J shed 7 bases, and the junction held 7 bases outside the gene matches. The V gene's germline CDR1 is SGHAT and CDR2 FQNNGV.

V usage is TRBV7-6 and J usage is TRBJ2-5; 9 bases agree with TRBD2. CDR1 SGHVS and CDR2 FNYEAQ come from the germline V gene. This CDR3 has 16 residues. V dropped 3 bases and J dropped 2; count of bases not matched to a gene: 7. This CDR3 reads CASSFASAGGQETQYF. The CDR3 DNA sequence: TGTGCCAGCAGCTTCGCGTCGGCGGGAGGGCAAGAGACCCAGTACTTC.

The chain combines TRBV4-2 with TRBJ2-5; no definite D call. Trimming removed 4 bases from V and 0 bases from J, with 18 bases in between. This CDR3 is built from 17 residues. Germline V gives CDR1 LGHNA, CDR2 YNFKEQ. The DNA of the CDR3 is TGTGCCAGCAGCCTAAGCTTGAGGCAGACGTACCAAGAGACCCAGTACTTC. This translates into CASSLSLRQTYQETQYF.

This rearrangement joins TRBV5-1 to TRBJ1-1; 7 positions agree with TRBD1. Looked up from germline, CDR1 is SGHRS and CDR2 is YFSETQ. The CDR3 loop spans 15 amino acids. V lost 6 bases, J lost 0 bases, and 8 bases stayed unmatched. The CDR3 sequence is CASTHPDRMNTEAFF. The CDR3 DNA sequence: TGCGCCAGCACCCACCCGGACAGGATGAACACTGAAGCTTTCTTT.

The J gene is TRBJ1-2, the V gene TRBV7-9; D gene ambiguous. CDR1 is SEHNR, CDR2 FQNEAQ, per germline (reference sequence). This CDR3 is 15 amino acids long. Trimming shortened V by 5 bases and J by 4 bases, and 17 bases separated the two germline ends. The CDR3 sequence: CASSHPVVGIYGYTF. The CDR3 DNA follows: TGTGCCAGCAGCCACCCGGTAGTGGGGATCTATGGCTACACCTTC.

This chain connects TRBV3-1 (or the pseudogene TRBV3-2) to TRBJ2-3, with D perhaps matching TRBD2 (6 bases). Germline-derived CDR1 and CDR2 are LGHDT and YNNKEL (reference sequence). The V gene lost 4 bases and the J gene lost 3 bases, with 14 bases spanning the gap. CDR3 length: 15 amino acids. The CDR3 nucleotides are TGTGCCAGCAGCCCTGGGGGGATGACAACAGATACGCAGTATTTT. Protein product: CASSPGGMTTDTQYF.

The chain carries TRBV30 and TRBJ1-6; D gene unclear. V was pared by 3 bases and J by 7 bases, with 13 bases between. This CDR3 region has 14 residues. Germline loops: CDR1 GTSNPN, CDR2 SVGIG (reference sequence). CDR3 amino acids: CAWRAGQRNSPLHF. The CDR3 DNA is TGTGCCTGGAGGGCCGGTCAGAGGAATTCACCCCTCCACTTT.

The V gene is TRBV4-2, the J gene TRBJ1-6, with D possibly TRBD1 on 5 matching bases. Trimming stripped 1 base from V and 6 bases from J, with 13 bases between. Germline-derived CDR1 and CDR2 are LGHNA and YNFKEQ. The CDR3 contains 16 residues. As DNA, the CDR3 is TGTGCCAGCAGCCAAGTGGGGGGGGACCTTAATTCACCCCTCCACTTT. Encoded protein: CASSQVGGDLNSPLHF.

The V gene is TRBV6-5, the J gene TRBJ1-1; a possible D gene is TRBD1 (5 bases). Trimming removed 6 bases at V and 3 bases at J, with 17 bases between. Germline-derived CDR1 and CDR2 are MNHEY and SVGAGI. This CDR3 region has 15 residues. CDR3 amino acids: CASRLRGDGDTEAFF. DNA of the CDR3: TGTGCCAGCAGACTAAGGGGCGACGGTGACACTGAAGCTTTCTTT.

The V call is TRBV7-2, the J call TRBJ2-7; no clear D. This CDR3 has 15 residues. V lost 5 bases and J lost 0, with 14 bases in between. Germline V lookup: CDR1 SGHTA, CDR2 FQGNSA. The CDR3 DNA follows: TGTGCCAGCAGCCCCTCTTTCCGAGACTCCTACGAGCAGTACTTC. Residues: CASSPSFRDSYEQYF.

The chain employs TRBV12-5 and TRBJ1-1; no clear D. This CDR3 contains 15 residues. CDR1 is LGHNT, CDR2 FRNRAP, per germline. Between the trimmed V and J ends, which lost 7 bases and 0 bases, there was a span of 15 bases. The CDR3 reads CASVRDGHMNTEAFF. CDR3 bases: TGTGCTAGTGTTCGCGACGGTCACATGAACACTGAAGCTTTCTTT.

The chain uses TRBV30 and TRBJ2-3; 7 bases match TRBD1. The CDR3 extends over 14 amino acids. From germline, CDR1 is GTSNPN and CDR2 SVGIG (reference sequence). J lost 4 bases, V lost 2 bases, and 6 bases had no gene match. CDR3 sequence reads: CAWSWLGGPDTQYF. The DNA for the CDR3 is TGTGCCTGGAGTTGGTTAGGGGGCCCAGATACGCAGTATTTT.

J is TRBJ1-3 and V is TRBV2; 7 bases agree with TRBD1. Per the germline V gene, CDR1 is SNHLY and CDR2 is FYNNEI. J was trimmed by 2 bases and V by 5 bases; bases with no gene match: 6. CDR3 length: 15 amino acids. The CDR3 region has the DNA TGTGCCAGCAGTCTCAACAGGGGACCTGGAAACACCATATATTTT. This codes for CASSLNRGPGNTIYF.